This is a list of T cell receptor beta chains from one sample in a study of cytomegalovirus exposure and HLA in healthy donors. This table comes from immunoSEQ multiplex PCR, and its TCRdb copy is limited to in-frame clones, with some not included. The data show fewer than 250,000 clones, about 70% seen once. Sequencing was carried out using PBMCs. The origin of the receptors is a woman aged 25-40 years in good health and CMV-seronegative. Each CDR3 is given with its conserved first and last residue. The order of the fields is V gene, clone size, J gene, D gene, CDR3 DNA, CDR3 protein. D genes are given only for firm matches. Size tells how often a clone was seen (once, few, many) or the class of an expanded clone, and some rows leave it out.

TRBV7-2	.	TRBJ2-7	.	TGTGCCAGCAGCCTCGACTTGTCACTCTCCTACGAGCAGTACTTC	CASSLDLSLSYEQYF
TRBV29-1	.	TRBJ1-1	.	TGCAGCGTTGTACAGCTCGAAGCTTTCTTT	CSVVQLEAFF
TRBV6-5	few	TRBJ2-5	TRBD1	TGTGCCAGCAGTTTAGAGGCAGGGGGCGCGTGGGAGACCCAGTACTTC	CASSLEAGGAWETQYF
TRBV29-1	.	TRBJ1-5	TRBD1	TGCAGCGCCCGGACAGGAGGGCAGCCCCAGCATTTT	CSARTGGQPQHF
TRBV9	few	TRBJ2-3	.	TGTGCCAGCAGCGTAGTCAAGGGGATCACAGATACGCAGTATTTT	CASSVVKGITDTQYF
TRBV2	.	TRBJ1-5	TRBD1	TGTGCCAGCAGGGACAGGGGGCTGAGCAATCAGCCCCAGCATTTT	CASRDRGLSNQPQHF
TRBV7-9	.	TRBJ2-2	TRBD2	TGTGCCAGCAGCTTTTGGGGACTAGCGACCGGGGAGCTGTTTTTT	CASSFWGLATGELFF
TRBV28	.	TRBJ1-1	.	TGTGCCAGCAGTTTAATAGGGGATGTAGGCACTGAAGCTTTCTTT	CASSLIGDVGTEAFF
TRBV5-6	.	TRBJ2-7	.	TGTGCCAGCAGCTTGCAAAGGAGGGCGGCCTACGAGCAGTACTTC	CASSLQRRAAYEQYF
TRBV9	.	TRBJ2-1	TRBD1	TGTGCCAGCAGCGTAGAAGGGACAGGGGGATTTGATGAGCAGTTCTTC	CASSVEGTGGFDEQFF
TRBV2	few	TRBJ1-1	.	TGTGCCAGCAGTGTACAGAACACTGAAGCTTTCTTT	CASSVQNTEAFF
TRBV4-1	.	TRBJ2-7	TRBD1	TGCGCCAGCAGCCCGTCCAGAGGGGGCCCCTACTCCTACGAGCAGTACTTC	CASSPSRGGPYSYEQYF
TRBV6-1	.	TRBJ2-1	TRBD1	TGTGCCAGCAGTGCGGCCGGGACAGGGAAGGCAAATGAGCAGTTCTTC	CASSAAGTGKANEQFF
TRBV7-4	.	TRBJ2-7	.	TGTGCCAGCAGCCCGGGGCACAGGGCATACTACGAGCAGTACTTC	CASSPGHRAYYEQYF
TRBV1	.	TRBJ2-5	.	TGCACCCCACCGGCTTCCTCCGAGGGGGCTAGCGGGCCTCCCAGAGAGACCCAGTACTTC	CTPPASSEGASGPPRETQYF
TRBV19	.	TRBJ1-5	.	TGTGCCAGTAGTAGTGCGGGGAGCTTTACGTACGGGCAGCCCCAGCATTTT	CASSSAGSFTYGQPQHF
TRBV5-1	.	TRBJ2-3	TRBD2	TGCGCCAGCAGCTTTTGGACTAGCGGGGGCACAGATACGCAGTATTTT	CASSFWTSGGTDTQYF
TRBV27	.	TRBJ2-1	.	TGTGCCAGCAGTTTAGGCGGGGGCCTCTACAATGAGCAGTTCTTC	CASSLGGGLYNEQFF
TRBV27	few	TRBJ2-1	.	TGTGCCAGCAGTTTAGGTGGAGATTCCTACAATGAGCAGTTCTTC	CASSLGGDSYNEQFF
TRBV6-6	.	TRBJ2-1	TRBD2	TGTGCCAGCAGTTACCAAGCGGGAGACTACAATGAGCAGTTCTTC	CASSYQAGDYNEQFF
TRBV6-1	once	TRBJ2-7	.	TGTGCCAGCAGTGAACCCCTAGACGAGCAGTACTTC	CASSEPLDEQYF
TRBV7-6	.	TRBJ2-3	.	TGTGCCAGCAGCTTAGGGCAGAACACAGATACGCAGTATTTT	CASSLGQNTDTQYF
TRBV15	.	TRBJ1-2	.	TGTGCCACCACCTTACAGGGTTATGGAAATGGCTACACCTTC	CATTLQGYGNGYTF